This entry features one T cell receptor (beta chain) sequence. The data were taken from a study of blood T cell repertoires in COVID-19. In the study's own analysis: Estimated nucleated cell counts came from reference gene primer amplification. The assay was immunoSEQ multiplex PCR, and TCRdb's table has in-frame clones only and misses some. V, J and clone size are those of that table, while D and trimming were read from the DNA. The sample has 130,000 or so clones, more than 70% seen once. CDR1 is SGDLS, CDR2 YYNGEE, per germline. Unmatched junction bases numbered 1, after V lost 0 bases and J lost 2 bases. CDR3 length equals 16 residues.

The V and J genes are TRBV9 and TRBJ2-5; TRBD2 agrees at 13 bases. This TCR came from a woman in her sixties or seventies with acute or convalescent COVID-19. The specimen sequenced was peripheral blood. The DNA for the CDR3 is TGTGCCAGCAGCGTAGGGACTAGCGGGGGTCAAGAGACCCAGTACTTC. Translating it yields CASSVGTSGGQETQYF.